Each of the 11 T cell receptor beta chains below was sequenced from the same sample in a study of human CD8 memory T cell subsets. UMI-labeled 5' RACE was used, and it produced the TCR beta libraries. Using the 5' RACE reads, TCRdb records one entry per CDR3 protein without DNA. The data include roughly 10,000 distinct CDR3 sequences; the top ten clones carry around 20%. Sequencing was performed on CD8+ T cells from PBMCs. The receptors stem from a human donor in good health.

The gene calls are TRBV10-2 and TRBJ2-7; TCRdb calls TRBD1, which cannot be checked without DNA. The CDR3 has 14 amino acids. The germline gives CDR1 WSHSY, CDR2 SAAADI. CDR3 residues: CASSEDRGRNEQYF.

This chain connects TRBV12-3 or TRBV12-4 to TRBJ2-7; TCRdb's D call of TRBD1 is untestable without DNA. The CDR3 runs 11 residues. The CDR3 is CASSPGAEQYF.

The genes are TRBV7-9 and TRBJ1-2; TCRdb gives TRBD1 as the D gene, but with no DNA this cannot be confirmed. Germline values: CDR1 SEHNR, CDR2 FQNEAQ (reference sequence). CDR3 length: 13 amino acids. The CDR3: CASSSDRVKGYTF.

J is TRBJ2-1 and V is TRBV6-5; the D gene TCRdb calls, TRBD1, cannot be checked with no DNA. The CDR3 has 18 amino acids. Germline values: CDR1 MNHEY, CDR2 SVGAGI. The CDR3 loop is CASRGDRATATERNEQFF.

This sequence joins TRBV28 and TRBJ2-7; checking the TCRdb D call of TRBD2 is not possible without DNA. Germline lookup yields CDR1 MDHEN and CDR2 SYDVKM. The CDR3 covers 14 residues. CDR3 sequence reads: CASSPLAWGYEQYF.

This chain connects TRBV12-3 or TRBV12-4 to TRBJ2-3; absent DNA, TCRdb's TRBD2 call cannot be checked. CDR3 length equals 16 residues. The chain's CDR3 is CASSPNSGSETDTQYF.

The chain couples TRBV15 to TRBJ2-7; TCRdb's D gene call, TRBD1, goes unchecked for lack of DNA. CDR1 is LNHNV, CDR2 YYDKDF, per germline (reference sequence). This CDR3 comprises 14 residues. Here the CDR3 reads CATSTRDGTYEQYF. Drawing the rest from reference TRBV15 and TRBJ2-7, the complete variable domain is DAMVIQNPRYQVTQFGKPVTLSCSQTLNHNVMYWYQQKSSQAPKLLFHYYDKDFNNEADTPDNFQSRRPNTSFCFLDIRSPGLGDTAMYLCATSTRDGTYEQYFGPGTRLTVT.

This chain uses TRBV28 with TRBJ2-7; without DNA, the TCRdb call of TRBD1 cannot be checked. The CDR3 length is 15 residues. Per the germline V gene, CDR1 is MDHEN and CDR2 is SYDVKM. The CDR3 here is CASSLGQTGTYEQYF.

The chain is built from TRBV4-1 and TRBJ2-2; TCRdb selects TRBD1, and the lack of DNA leaves this call unchecked. Germline CDR1 MGHRA, CDR2 YSYEKL. CDR3 length equals 16 residues. Here the CDR3 reads CASSQDAATRGGELFF.

This clonotype is identified as medium-sized from frequency. CDR3 protein: CSASDSSQETQYF. The chain has TRBV20-1 and TRBJ2-5; lacking DNA, the TRBD1 call made by TCRdb goes unchecked. Looked up from germline, CDR1 is DFQATT and CDR2 is SNEGSKA (reference sequence). The CDR3 has 13 residues.

The V and J genes are TRBV7-9 and TRBJ2-7. This CDR3 has 16 amino acids. Germline V gene data show CDR1 as SEHNR and CDR2 as FQNEAQ (reference sequence). CDR3 residues: CASSLVEGGRIYEQYF.